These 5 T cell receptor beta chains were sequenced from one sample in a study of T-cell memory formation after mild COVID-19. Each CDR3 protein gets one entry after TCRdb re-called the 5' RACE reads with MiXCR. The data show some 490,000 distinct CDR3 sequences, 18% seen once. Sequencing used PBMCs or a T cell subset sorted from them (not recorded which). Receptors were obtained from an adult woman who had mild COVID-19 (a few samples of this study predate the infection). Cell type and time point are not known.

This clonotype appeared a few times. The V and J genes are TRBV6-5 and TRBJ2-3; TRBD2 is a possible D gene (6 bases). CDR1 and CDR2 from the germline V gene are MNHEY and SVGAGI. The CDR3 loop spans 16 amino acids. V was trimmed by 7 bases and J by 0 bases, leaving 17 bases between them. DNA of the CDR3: TGTGCCAGCAAACTCTCCGGGGGAACTAGCACAGATACGCAGTATTTT. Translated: CASKLSGGTSTDTQYF.

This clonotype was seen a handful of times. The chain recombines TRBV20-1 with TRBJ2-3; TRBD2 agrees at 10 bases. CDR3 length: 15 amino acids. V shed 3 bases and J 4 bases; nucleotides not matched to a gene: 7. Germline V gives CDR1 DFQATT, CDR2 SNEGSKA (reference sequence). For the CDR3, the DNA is TGCAGTGCTAGGCTGGCTAGCGGGAGTTCAGATACGCAGTATTTT. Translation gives CSARLASGSSDTQYF.

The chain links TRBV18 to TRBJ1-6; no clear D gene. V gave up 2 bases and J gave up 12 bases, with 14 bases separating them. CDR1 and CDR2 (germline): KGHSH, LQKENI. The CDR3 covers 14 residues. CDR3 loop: CASSPDQLYEPLHF. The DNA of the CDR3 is TGTGCCAGCTCACCAGACCAGTTATACGAACCCCTCCACTTT.

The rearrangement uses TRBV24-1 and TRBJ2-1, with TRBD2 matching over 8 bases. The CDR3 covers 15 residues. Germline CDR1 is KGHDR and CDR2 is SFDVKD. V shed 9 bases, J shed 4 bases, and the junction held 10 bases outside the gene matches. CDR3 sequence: CATSTGRDGYNEQFF. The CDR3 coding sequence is TGTGCCACCTCTACCGGGAGGGACGGGTACAATGAGCAGTTCTTC.

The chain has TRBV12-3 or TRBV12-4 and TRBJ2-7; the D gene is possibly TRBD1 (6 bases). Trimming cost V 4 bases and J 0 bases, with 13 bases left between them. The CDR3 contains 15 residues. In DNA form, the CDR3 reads TGTGCCAGCAGTTCCAGGCACAGGGACTCCTACGAGCAGTACTTC. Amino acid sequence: CASSSRHRDSYEQYF.